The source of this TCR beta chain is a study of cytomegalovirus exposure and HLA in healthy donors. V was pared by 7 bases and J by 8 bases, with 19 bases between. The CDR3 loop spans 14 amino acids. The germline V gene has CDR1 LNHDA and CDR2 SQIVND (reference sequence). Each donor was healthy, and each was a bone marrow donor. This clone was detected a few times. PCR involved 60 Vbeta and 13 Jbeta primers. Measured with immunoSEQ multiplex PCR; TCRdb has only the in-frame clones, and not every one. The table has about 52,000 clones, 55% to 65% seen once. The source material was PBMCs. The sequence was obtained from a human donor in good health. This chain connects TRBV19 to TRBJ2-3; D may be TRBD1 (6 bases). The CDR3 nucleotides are TGTGCCAGTACTGGGATACAGGGTATATCTACGCAGTATTTT. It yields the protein CASTGIQGISTQYF.